This record concerns one T cell receptor beta chain sequence. This clonotype showed up many times. The clone's antigen remains unknown. Base qualities are not recorded, but no much larger clone differs from it by a single base. TCR beta CDR3 regions were amplified from RNA transcripts for repertoire sequencing. The first round was an RT-PCR using HTBI primers with the Qiagen OneStep RT-PCR kit, and this first round was followed by a second-round multiplex PCR, then size selection and purification. Sequencing of the libraries was carried out on an Illumina HiSeq2000 in paired-end mode with 100 bp reads. The study's processing was this. SOAPnuke was used to process the reads, throwing out any read that had adapters, had uncalled bases, had a mean Phred below 15, or lacked an exact constant-primer or identifier match. High-quality paired reads were merged with COPE v1.2.5. Clonotypes were defined as unique nucleotide sequences and were aligned to IMGT TRB V, D and J references using MiTCR v1.1. Analysis was restricted to V-J combinations with a frequency above 0.0001, which covered 99.2% of repertoires. For each V-J combination, a TCR clonal expansion and chaos score was defined as F50 clonal expansion divided by the chaos observed in the TCRdist matrix. Welch's t-statistics and random forest were used to reduce the features to 13 V-J combinations, which were then used as input to a naive Bayes classifier. Thyroid-blood repertoire similarity was quantified with the Morisita-Horn index. TCRdb cleaned the public reads at Q25 with fastp, built clones with MiXCR and kept in-frame beta chains. Each entry is one CDR3 protein sequence, shown with its most common DNA and genes. The V and J calls and clone size come from TCRdb's table, not from the authors' own analysis. The sample includes approximately 540,000 distinct CDR3 sequences, with less than 40% observed a single time. The ten most abundant clones make up around 4.6% of the sample.

The data were obtained in a study of Graves' ophthalmopathy and Graves' hyperthyroidism (dated by TCRdb to between 2017 and 2018). A note on the overall study: Hyperthyroidism was defined as stable when no progression to ophthalmopathy occurred within 18 months of follow-up. The study used signatures of the TCR beta repertoire to tell Graves' ophthalmopathy apart from Graves' hyperthyroidism and to predict which patients would progress to ophthalmopathy. In total, around 140 blood samples were TCR-sequenced: roughly 45 ophthalmopathy, approximately 75 hyperthyroidism and roughly 17 hyperthyroidism-to-ophthalmopathy patients. A discovery set of 100 patients (approximately 45 ophthalmopathy, approximately 58 stable hyperthyroidism) was enrolled to explore V-J signatures distinguishing ophthalmopathy from hyperthyroidism. An independent validation cohort comprised roughly 20 hyperthyroidism patients and over 15 patients who later progressed from hyperthyroidism to ophthalmopathy. T-cell repertoires of thyroid tissue and blood were compared in about 6 hyperthyroidism patients. Once sampling was done, hyperthyroidism patients were given methimazole at a starting dose of 30 mg daily, while ophthalmopathy patients were given high-dose intravenous methylprednisolone. What the work shows at the level of the full study, not this receptor alone: No statistical method was used to set the sample size in advance, and the investigators knew which group each participant was assigned to. Most expanded thyroid clonotypes with frequency above 0.001 were also detected in blood, suggesting blood repertoires may reflect the thyroid immune response. In validation, the model predicted ophthalmopathy progression with roughly 68% sensitivity and 72.22% specificity; some 13 predicted patients were CT-confirmed with GO in a median of around 6.5 months. In cross-validation, the 13-signature model distinguished ophthalmopathy from stable hyperthyroidism with about 89% sensitivity and around 83% specificity, while in the test set the corresponding values were about 80% and 75%.

Hyperthyroidism patients were newly diagnosed, with disease duration under 2 months, and aged 18 to 65 years. Patients with other autoimmune diseases, uncontrolled infections, pregnancy or lactation were excluded from the study. Diagnosis was based on clinical symptoms, serum thyroxine, TRAb, thyroid ultrasound and orbital computed tomography. Total RNA was extracted with Trizol reagent and quality-checked on an Agilent 2100 Bioanalyzer. The germline V gene encodes CDR1 LNHNV and CDR2 YYDKDF (reference sequence). Trimming costs V 0 bases and J 4 bases, and their ends lie 12 bases apart. Spanning cysteine to phenylalanine, the CDR3 consists of 15 amino acids. Only the CDR3 DNA is retained, 45 bases long and in frame from the first base.

The specimen was peripheral blood or thyroid tissue (not recorded which). This TCR came from an adult man with Graves' hyperthyroidism. Rearrangement joined TRBV15 to TRBJ1-1; matching of 5 bases hints at TRBD1 as the D gene. The CDR3 protein: CATSRDRQGGTEAFF. The base sequence is TGTGCCACCAGCAGAGATCGGCAGGGAGGCACTGAAGCTTTCTTT.